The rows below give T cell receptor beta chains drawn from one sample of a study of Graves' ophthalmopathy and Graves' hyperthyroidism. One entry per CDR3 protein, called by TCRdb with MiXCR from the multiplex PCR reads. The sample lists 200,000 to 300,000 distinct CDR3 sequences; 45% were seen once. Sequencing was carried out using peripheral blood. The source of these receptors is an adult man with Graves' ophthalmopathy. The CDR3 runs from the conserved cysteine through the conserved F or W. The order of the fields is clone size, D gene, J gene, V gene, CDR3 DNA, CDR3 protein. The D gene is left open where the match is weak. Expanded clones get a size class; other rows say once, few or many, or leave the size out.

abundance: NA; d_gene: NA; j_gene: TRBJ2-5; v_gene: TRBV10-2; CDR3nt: TGCGCCAGCAGTGAGTCGGAGGCCGAGACCCAGTACTTC; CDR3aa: CASSESEAETQYF
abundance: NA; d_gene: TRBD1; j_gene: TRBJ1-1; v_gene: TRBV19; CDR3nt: TGTGCCAGTAGTAAGGCTCGACAGGGGGCGGCTGAAGCTTTCTTT; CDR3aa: CASSKARQGAAEAFF
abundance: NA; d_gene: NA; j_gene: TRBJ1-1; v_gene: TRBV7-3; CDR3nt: TGTGCCAGCAGCTTAGGCGGTTTCCGGGGAGCTTTCTTT; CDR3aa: CASSLGGFRGAFF
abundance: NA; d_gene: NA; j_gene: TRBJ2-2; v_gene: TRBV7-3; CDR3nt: TGCGCCAGCAGCCAAGGGGGGTACACCGGGGAGCTGTTTTTT; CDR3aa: CASSQGGYTGELFF
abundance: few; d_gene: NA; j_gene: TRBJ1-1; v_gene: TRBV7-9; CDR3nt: TGTGCTAGCAGCCCAGACACGGGTGAAGCTTTCTTT; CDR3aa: CASSPDTGEAFF
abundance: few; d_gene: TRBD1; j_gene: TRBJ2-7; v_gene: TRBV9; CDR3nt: TGTGCCAGCAGCCCCCAATGGGGGACAGGGGTTTACGAGCAGTACTTC; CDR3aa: CASSPQWGTGVYEQYF
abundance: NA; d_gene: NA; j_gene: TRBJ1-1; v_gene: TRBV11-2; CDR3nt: TGTGCCAGCAGCTTAGGCAGGTTTGTTACAGCTTTCTTT; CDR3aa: CASSLGRFVTAFF
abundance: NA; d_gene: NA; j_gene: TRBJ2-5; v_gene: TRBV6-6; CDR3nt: TGTGCCAGCAATAAAGAGACCCAGTACTTC; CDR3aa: CASNKETQYF
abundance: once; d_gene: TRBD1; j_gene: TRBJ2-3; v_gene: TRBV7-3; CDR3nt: TGTGCCAGCAGTGGAGGACAGGGTGGAGACACAGATACGCAGTATTTT; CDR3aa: CASSGGQGGDTDTQYF
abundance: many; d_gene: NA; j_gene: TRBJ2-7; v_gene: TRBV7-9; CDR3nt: TGTGCCAGCAGCTTAGCAGTCTACGAGCAGTACTTC; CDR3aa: CASSLAVYEQYF
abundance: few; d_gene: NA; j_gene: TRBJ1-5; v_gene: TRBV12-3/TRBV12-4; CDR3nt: TGTGCCAGCAGTTTAGTAGGACAGACACTTTATAGCAATCAGCCCCAGCATTTT; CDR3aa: CASSLVGQTLYSNQPQHF
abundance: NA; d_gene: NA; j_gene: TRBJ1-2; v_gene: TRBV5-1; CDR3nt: TGCGCCAGCAGCTGGGACACCTCCTATGGCTACACCTTC; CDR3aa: CASSWDTSYGYTF
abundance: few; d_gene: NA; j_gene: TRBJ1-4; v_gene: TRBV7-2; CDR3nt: TGTGCCAGCAGCTTAGAGGGGGCAACTAATGAAAAACTGTTTTTT; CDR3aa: CASSLEGATNEKLFF
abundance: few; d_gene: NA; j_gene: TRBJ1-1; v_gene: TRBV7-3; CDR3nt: TGTGCCAGCAGCCCACAGGTGAACACTGAAGCTTTCTTT; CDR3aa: CASSPQVNTEAFF
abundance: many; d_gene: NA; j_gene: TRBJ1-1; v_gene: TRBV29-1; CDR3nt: TGCAGCGTTGTGGGACTCAAGAAGGGGACTGAAGCTTTCTTT; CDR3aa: CSVVGLKKGTEAFF
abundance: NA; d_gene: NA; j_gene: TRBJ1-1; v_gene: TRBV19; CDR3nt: TGTGCCAGTAGTACCAGTCAGGGAAACACTGAAGCTTTCTTT; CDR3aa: CASSTSQGNTEAFF
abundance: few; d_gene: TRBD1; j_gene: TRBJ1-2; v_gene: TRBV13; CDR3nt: TGTGCCAGCAGCCAAGACAGGGGGCAATCTAACTATGGCTACACCTTC; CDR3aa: CASSQDRGQSNYGYTF
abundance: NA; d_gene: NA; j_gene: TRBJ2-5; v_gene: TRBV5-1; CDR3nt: TGTGCCAGCAGTGAAGCGCCCGGGATGGTAGAGACCCAGTACTTC; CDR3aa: CASSEAPGMVETQYF
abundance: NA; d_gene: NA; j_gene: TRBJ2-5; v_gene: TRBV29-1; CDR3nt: TGCAGCGTTTTCTTTGTCCGTGCCCAAGAGACCCAGTACTTC; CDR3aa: CSVFFVRAQETQYF
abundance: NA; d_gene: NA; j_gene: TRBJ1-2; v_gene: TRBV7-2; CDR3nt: TGTGCCAGCAGCTCGCCGGGGGGATATGGCTACACCTTC; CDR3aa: CASSSPGGYGYTF
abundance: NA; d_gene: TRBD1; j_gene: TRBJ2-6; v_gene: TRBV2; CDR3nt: TGTGCCAGCTCGGGACAGGGGGCTTTTGGGGCCAACGTCCTGACTTTC; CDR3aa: CASSGQGAFGANVLTF
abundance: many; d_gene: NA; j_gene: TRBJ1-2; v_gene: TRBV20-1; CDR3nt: TGCAGTGCTAGATTTCTGGACAGCTCATCTGGCTACACCTTC; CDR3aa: CSARFLDSSSGYTF
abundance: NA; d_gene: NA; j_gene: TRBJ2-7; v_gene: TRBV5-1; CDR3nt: TGCGCCAGCAGCGAGCGACAGGCTTTGGCCTACGAGCAGTACTTC; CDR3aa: CASSERQALAYEQYF
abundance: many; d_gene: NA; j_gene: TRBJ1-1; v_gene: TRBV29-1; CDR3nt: TGCAGCGTTGAAAAGGGACACACGAACACTGAAGCTTTCTTT; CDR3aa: CSVEKGHTNTEAFF
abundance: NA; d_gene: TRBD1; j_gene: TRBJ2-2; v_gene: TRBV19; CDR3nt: TGTGCCAGTAGTCCTCCCGGGACAGGGATGCGCCGGGAGCTGTTTTTT; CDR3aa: CASSPPGTGMRRELFF
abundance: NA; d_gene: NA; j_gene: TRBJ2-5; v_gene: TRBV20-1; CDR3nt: TGCAGTGCGCTGGTTGCGGCGGACCTTGAAGAGACCCAGTACTTC; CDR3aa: CSALVAADLEETQYF
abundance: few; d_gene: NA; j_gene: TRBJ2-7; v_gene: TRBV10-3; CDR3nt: TGTGCCAGCAGTTCGACAGGACCCTACGAGCAGTACTTC; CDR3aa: CASSSTGPYEQYF
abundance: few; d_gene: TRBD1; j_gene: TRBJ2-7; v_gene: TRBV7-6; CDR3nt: TGTGCCAGCAGCTTAGGGAGACAGGGGTACGAGCAGTACTTC; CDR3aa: CASSLGRQGYEQYF
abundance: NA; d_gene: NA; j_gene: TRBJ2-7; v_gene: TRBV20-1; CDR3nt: TGCAGTGCTAGTTACCCCCTCAGCTCCTACGAGCAGTACTTC; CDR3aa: CSASYPLSSYEQYF
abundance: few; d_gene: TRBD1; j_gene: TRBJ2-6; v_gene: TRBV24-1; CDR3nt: TGTGCCACCAGTGATGCAGGGGGCGGAACTGGGGCCAACGTCCTGACTTTC; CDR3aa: CATSDAGGGTGANVLTF
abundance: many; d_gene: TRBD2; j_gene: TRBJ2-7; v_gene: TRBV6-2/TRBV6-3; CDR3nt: TGTGCCAGCAGTTACTCGACTAGCGGGAGGGCCGAGCAGTACTTC; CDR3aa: CASSYSTSGRAEQYF
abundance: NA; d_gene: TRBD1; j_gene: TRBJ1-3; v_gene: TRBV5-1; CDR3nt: TGCGCCAGCAGCTTGCAGCAGGGGGCGAAAGGAAACACCATATATTTT; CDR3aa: CASSLQQGAKGNTIYF
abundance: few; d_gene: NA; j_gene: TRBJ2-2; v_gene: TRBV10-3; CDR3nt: TGTGCCATCAGTGATGAGGAGCGGCGAGCGAACACCGGGGAGCTGTTTTTT; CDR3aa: CAISDEERRANTGELFF
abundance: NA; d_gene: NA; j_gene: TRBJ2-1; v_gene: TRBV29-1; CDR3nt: TGCAGCGTTGCCCAGCGGAAGAATGAGCAGTTCTTC; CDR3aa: CSVAQRKNEQFF
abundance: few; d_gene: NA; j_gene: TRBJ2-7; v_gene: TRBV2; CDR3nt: TGTGCCAGCAGTACAGGGTCCCCGTACGAGCAGTACTTC; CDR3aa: CASSTGSPYEQYF
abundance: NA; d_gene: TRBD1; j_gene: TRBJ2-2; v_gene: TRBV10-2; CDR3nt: TGCGCCAGCAGCTTACAGGGGTTAGACACCGGGGAGCTGTTTTTT; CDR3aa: CASSLQGLDTGELFF
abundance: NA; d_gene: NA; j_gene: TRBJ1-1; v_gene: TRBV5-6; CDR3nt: TGTGCCAGCAGCCCGGAGGGGGGGCTGAACACTGAAGCTTTCTTT; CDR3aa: CASSPEGGLNTEAFF
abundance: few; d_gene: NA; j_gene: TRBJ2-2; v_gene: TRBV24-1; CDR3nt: TGTGCCACCAGTGACACGGGACTTTCCGGGGAGCTGTTTTTT; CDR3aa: CATSDTGLSGELFF
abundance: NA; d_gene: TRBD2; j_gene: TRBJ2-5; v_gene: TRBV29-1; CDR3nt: TGCAGCGTTGCAGGGAGGGCAAGATTGACCCAGTACTTC; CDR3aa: CSVAGRARLTQYF
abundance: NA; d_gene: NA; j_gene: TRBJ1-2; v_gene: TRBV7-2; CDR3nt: TGTGCCAGCAGGCCCGGGGCTAGAGTTAACTATGGCTACACCTTC; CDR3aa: CASRPGARVNYGYTF
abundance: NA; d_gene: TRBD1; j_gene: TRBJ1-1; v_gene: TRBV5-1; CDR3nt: TGCGCCAGCAGCTTGGGGGGACAGGGAAATAATGAAGCTTTCTTT; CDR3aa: CASSLGGQGNNEAFF
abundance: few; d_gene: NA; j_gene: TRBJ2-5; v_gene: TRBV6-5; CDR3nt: TGTGCCAGCAGTGAAGCGGATACAGAGACCCAGTACTTC; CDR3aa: CASSEADTETQYF
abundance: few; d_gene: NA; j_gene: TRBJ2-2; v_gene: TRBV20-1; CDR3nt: TGCAGTGCTAGACACGGGACCAGGGAGCTGTTTTTT; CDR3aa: CSARHGTRELFF
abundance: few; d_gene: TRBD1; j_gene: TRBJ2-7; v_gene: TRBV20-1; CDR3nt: TGCAGTGCTAGAGATGGGGGACAGGTGGACTACGAGCAGTACTTC; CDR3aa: CSARDGGQVDYEQYF